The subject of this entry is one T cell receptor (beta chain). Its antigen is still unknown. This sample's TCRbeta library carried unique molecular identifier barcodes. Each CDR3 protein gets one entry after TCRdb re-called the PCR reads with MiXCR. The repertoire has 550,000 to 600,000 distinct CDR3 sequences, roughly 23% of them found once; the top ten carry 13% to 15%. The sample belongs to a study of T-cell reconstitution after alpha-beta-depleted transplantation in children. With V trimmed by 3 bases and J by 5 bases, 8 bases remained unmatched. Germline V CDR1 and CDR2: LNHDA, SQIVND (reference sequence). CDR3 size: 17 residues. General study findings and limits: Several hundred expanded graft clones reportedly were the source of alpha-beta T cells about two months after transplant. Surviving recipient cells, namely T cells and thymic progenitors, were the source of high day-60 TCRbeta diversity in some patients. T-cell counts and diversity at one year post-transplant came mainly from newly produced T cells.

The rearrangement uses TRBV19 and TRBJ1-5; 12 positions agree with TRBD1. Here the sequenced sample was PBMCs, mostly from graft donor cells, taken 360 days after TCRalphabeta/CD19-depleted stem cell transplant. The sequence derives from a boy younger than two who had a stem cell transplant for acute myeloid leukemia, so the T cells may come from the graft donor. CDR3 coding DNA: TGTGCCAGTAGTATGAGCCGGGACAGGGGGCGTTATCAGCCCCAGCATTTT. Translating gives CASSMSRDRGRYQPQHF.